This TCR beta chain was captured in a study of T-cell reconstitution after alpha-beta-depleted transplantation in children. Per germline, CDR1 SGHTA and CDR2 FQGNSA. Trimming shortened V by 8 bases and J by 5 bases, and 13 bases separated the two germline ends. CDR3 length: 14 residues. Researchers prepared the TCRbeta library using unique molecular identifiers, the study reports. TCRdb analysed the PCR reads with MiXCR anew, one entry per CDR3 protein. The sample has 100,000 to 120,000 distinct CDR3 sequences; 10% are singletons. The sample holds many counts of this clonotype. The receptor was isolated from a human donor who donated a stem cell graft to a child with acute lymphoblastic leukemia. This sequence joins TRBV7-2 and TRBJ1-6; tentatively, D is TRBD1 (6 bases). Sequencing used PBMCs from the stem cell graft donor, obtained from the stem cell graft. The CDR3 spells CASGGQRNNSPLHF. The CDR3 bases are TGTGCCAGCGGAGGACAGAGGAATAATTCACCCCTCCACTTT.